Sequencing of this TCR beta chain was carried out in a study of cytomegalovirus exposure and HLA in healthy donors. The PCR made use of 60 Vbeta and 13 Jbeta primers. The table came from immunoSEQ multiplex PCR; TCRdb's copy has only in-frame clones and leaves some out. The sample has 150,000 or so clones; 76% are singletons. Germline CDR1 and CDR2: MNHNY and SVGAGI (reference sequence). The CDR3 has 16 residues. The ends were cut back, 4 bases at V and 3 bases at J, with 18 bases in the middle. Study-wide findings and caveats: Reports state that TCR beta sequences accurately predicted most subjects' HLA-A and HLA-B alleles. Follow-up analysis later connected one missense variant in DCLRE1C with trimming of TCR beta V- and J-genes. Immune exposure information available was restricted to CMV serostatus.

With regard to this clone: The antigen is not known.

The J gene is TRBJ2-5, the V gene TRBV6-6; perhaps TRBD2 as D (6 bases). Sequencing input: PBMCs. This receptor was taken from a male donor in good health and CMV-seronegative. The CDR3 sequence: CASSFGTPSMEETQYF. The CDR3 DNA sequence: TGTGCCAGCAGTTTCGGGACTCCCTCGATGGAAGAGACCCAGTACTTC.